This TCR beta chain was sequenced for a study of cytomegalovirus exposure and HLA in healthy donors. V was pared by 2 bases and J by 5 bases, with 17 bases between. This CDR3 is 15 amino acids long. Germline CDR1 is SGHRS and CDR2 is YFSETQ. In the case of this clone: Its antigen is undetermined.

Healthy bone marrow donors supplied every sample. Both 60 Vbeta primers and 13 Jbeta primers went into the PCR. Authors' methods: A later analysis tallied approximately 87 million unique TCR beta chains, 9.5 million to 14 million of them shared. The table came from immunoSEQ multiplex PCR; TCRdb's copy has only in-frame clones and leaves some out. D and trimming were read from the DNA, whereas the V and J calls and clone size are those reported in that table. The sample carries some 150,000 clones, around 84% recorded once. Study-level results: Reportedly, TCR beta sequences accurately predicted HLA-A and HLA-B alleles in most subjects. Later analysis showed most CMV-associated TCR beta chains appearing HLA-restricted.

The sequence derives from a boy aged 2 to 9 in good health and CMV-seronegative. The V call is TRBV5-1, the J call TRBJ2-7; possibly TRBD1 for D (6 bases). Sequencing used PBMCs. This CDR3 is CASSLRLGAPDEQYF. Here the CDR3 DNA reads TGCGCCAGCAGCTTACGTCTGGGGGCGCCGGACGAGCAGTACTTC.